This is a list of T cell receptor beta chains from one sample in a study of cytomegalovirus exposure and HLA in healthy donors. Repertoires were generated with immunoSEQ multiplex PCR, while TCRdb's copy carries only in-frame clones and drops some. The data contain about 140,000 clones, 75% to 85% of them seen just once; the ten biggest clones take up about 2.2%. The source material was PBMCs. All receptors come from a man aged 45-65 years in good health and CMV-seronegative. Both conserved end residues are part of each CDR3. A D gene is named only where the DNA matches it firmly. A row's size may be missing; if present it is once, few, many or a size class.

v_call	d_call	j_call	clone_size	cdr3_nt	cdr3_aa
TRBV27	.	TRBJ1-2	once	.	CASSFGPGGNYGYTF
TRBV11-3	.	TRBJ1-2	.	TGTGCCAGCAGCTTAACCCCCCCATCGTACAGGGTATGGAACTATGGCTACACCTTC	CASSLTPPSYRVWNYGYTF
TRBV2	TRBD1	TRBJ1-5	.	TGTGCCAGCAGTGGACAGGGCTCCAGCAATCAGCCCCAGCATTTT	CASSGQGSSNQPQHF
TRBV7-9	.	TRBJ1-2	.	TGTGCCAGCAGCTCGTCTAACTATGGCTACACCTTC	CASSSSNYGYTF
TRBV5-8	.	TRBJ2-7	few	TGTGCCAGCAGATTGAGAGGGTCCTACGAGCAGTACTTC	CASRLRGSYEQYF
TRBV7-9	TRBD1	TRBJ2-7	.	TGTGCCAGCAGCCTACGACAGGGTAGCGAGCAGTACTTC	CASSLRQGSEQYF
TRBV6-1	.	TRBJ1-1	.	TGTGCCAGCAGTGTACAGCCTGGGACTGAAGCTTTCTTT	CASSVQPGTEAFF
TRBV18	.	TRBJ2-7	.	TGTGCCAGCTCGTCCGGGAGCTCCTACGAGCAGTACTTC	CASSSGSSYEQYF
TRBV11-3	TRBD1	TRBJ2-7	.	TGTGCCAGCAGCCAGGGCCCCGACAGGGGCACGGGTGAGCAGTACTTC	CASSQGPDRGTGEQYF
TRBV9	.	TRBJ2-1	.	TGTGCCAGCAGCGAGGGGGGAGGGGGGTATGGGCAGTTCTTC	CASSEGGGGYGQFF
TRBV19	TRBD1	TRBJ1-4	.	TGTGCCAGTAGTATAAGGGGACAGGGTAAAAAACTGTTTTTT	CASSIRGQGKKLFF
TRBV29-1	.	TRBJ1-4	few	TGCAGCGTTGCTATGAGACAGTCGAATGAAAAACTGTTTTTT	CSVAMRQSNEKLFF
TRBV6-5	.	TRBJ2-2	.	TGTGCCAGCTCCCCAGGGATCACCGGGGAGCTGTTTTTT	CASSPGITGELFF
TRBV10-2	TRBD2	TRBJ2-3	.	TGCGCCAGCCTAGCGGGAGATCTTGGTTACACAGATACGCAGTATTTT	CASLAGDLGYTDTQYF
TRBV14	.	TRBJ2-2	.	TGTGCCAGCAGTCAGGATTCAGGAACCGGGGAGCTGTTTTTT	CASSQDSGTGELFF
TRBV5-1	.	TRBJ1-2	.	TGCGCCAGCAGCTTGGAACAGGGCTATGGCTACACCTTC	CASSLEQGYGYTF
TRBV9	.	TRBJ2-1	.	TGTGCCAGCAGCGGCGGCTTCAATGAGCAGTTCTTC	CASSGGFNEQFF
TRBV5-1	TRBD2	TRBJ2-5	.	TGCGCCAGCAGCTTGGCACTAGCGGGAGGTCGAGAGACCCAGTACTTC	CASSLALAGGRETQYF
TRBV19	.	TRBJ1-6	few	TGTGCCAGTAGTACGCGGGACCGGGGGGCCCTAGCTCATTCACCCCTCCACTTT	CASSTRDRGALAHSPLHF
TRBV30	TRBD1	TRBJ1-2	few	TGTGCCTGGAGTGGCGGGACAGGAGAAGGCTACACCTTC	CAWSGGTGEGYTF
TRBV18	TRBD2	TRBJ2-7	.	TGTGCCAGCTCACCAGCGGGAGGACGGTACGAGCAGTACTTC	CASSPAGGRYEQYF
TRBV5-1	.	TRBJ2-7	.	TGCGCCAGCAGCCTGGCAGGGGCGTTCTCCTACGAGCAGTACTTC	CASSLAGAFSYEQYF
TRBV29-1	TRBD1	TRBJ2-6	few	TGCAGCGTTGAAAGTCAGGGGGCTATGGCCAACGTCCTGACTTTC	CSVESQGAMANVLTF
TRBV7-9	.	TRBJ2-7	few	TGTGCCAGCAGCTGGCAGGGCGAGCAGTACTTC	CASSWQGEQYF
TRBV7-9	TRBD1	TRBJ2-7	.	TGTGCCAGCAGCAGGGATAGGACAGGGGTTTTTACCGAGCAGTACTTC	CASSRDRTGVFTEQYF
TRBV15	.	TRBJ1-2	.	TGTGCCACCAGCAGAGCCTTGGAGGGAAGCTACACCTTC	CATSRALEGSYTF